Below, 26 T cell receptor beta chains from the same sample are listed, as sequenced in a study of T-cell reconstitution after alpha-beta-depleted transplantation in children. Unique molecular identifiers were built into the TCRbeta library. TCRdb used MiXCR to reprocess the PCR reads, holding one entry per CDR3 protein. This sample yields more than 150,000 distinct CDR3 sequences, of which roughly 15% are seen a single time; roughly 13% belongs to the top ten. The sequences come from PBMCs from the stem cell graft donor, collected from the stem cell graft. Receptor source: a human donor who donated a stem cell graft to a child with acute lymphoblastic leukemia.

This clonotype showed up many times. The chain employs TRBV29-1 and TRBJ2-7, with D maybe TRBD1 (5 bases). The CDR3 length is 11 residues. Germline assignment: CDR1 SQVTM and CDR2 ANQGSEA. The ends were cut back, 4 bases at V and 1 base at J, with 5 bases in the middle. The CDR3 sequence: CSVGQSYEQYF. The CDR3 DNA reads TGCAGCGTTGGACAGTCCTACGAGCAGTACTTC.

This clonotype has ten or more counts. The chain carries TRBV5-1 and TRBJ2-1; 7 nucleotides agree with TRBD2. The V gene end was trimmed by 0 bases and the J gene end by 10 bases; junction bases not matched to a gene: 7. The CDR3 totals 14 residues. Germline V lookup: CDR1 SGHRS, CDR2 YFSETQ. CDR3 residues: CASSLGVPAGEQFF. The CDR3 nucleotides are TGCGCCAGCAGCTTGGGTGTCCCAGCGGGAGAGCAGTTCTTC.

This clonotype has a handful of counts. The chain carries TRBV5-1 and TRBJ2-1; 8 bases fit TRBD2. With V trimmed by 4 bases and J by 1 base, 4 bases remained unmatched. The germline V gene encodes CDR1 SGHRS and CDR2 YFSETQ. The CDR3 sequence is 15 residues long. The CDR3 DNA follows: TGCGCCAGCAGCCGGGGGGGAGCGTCCTACAATGAGCAGTTCTTC. Translating gives CASSRGGASYNEQFF. Based on the CDR3 plus reference TRBV5-1 and TRBJ2-1, the full variable domain is KAGVTQTPRYLIKTRGQQVTLSCSPISGHRSVSWYQQTPGQGLQFLFEYFSETQRNKGNFPGRFSGRQFSNSRSEMNVSTLELGDSALYLCASSRGGASYNEQFFGPGTRLTVL.

This clonotype was seen repeatedly, ten times or more. The chain links TRBV29-1 to TRBJ2-3, with D hard to call. The V and J ends lost 5 bases and 2 bases respectively, with 11 bases between them. The CDR3 spans 13 residues. CDR1 and CDR2 from the germline V gene are SQVTM and ANQGSEA. The CDR3 here is CSVILSSTDTQYF. CDR3 nucleotides: TGCAGCGTTATCTTAAGTTCCACAGATACGCAGTATTTT.

The sample holds many counts of this clonotype. The rearrangement links TRBV12-3 or TRBV12-4 to TRBJ2-6, with 7 positions matching TRBD1. J lost 0 bases, V lost 6 bases, and 8 bases had no gene match. CDR3 length: 17 residues. The CDR3 DNA sequence: TGTGCCAGCAGCGGACAGGCAGGGCTCTCTGGGGCCAACGTCCTGACTTTC. Its translation: CASSGQAGLSGANVLTF.

This clonotype has ten or more counts. V is TRBV6-2 or TRBV6-3 and J is TRBJ2-7, with unresolved D. The germline V and J ends were trimmed by 0 bases and 0 bases, with 3 bases remaining between them. This CDR3 contains 13 residues. Germline V lookup: CDR1 MNHEY, CDR2 SVGEGT. The CDR3 protein is CASSYSDSYEQYF. The CDR3 coding sequence is TGTGCCAGCAGTTACTCGGACTCCTACGAGCAGTACTTC.

This clonotype was seen repeatedly, ten times or more. This chain links TRBV24-1 with TRBJ2-1; weak D call: TRBD1 (5 bases). The CDR3 runs to 14 residues. V lost 5 bases, J lost 6 bases, and 13 bases lay in between. The germline gives CDR1 KGHDR, CDR2 SFDVKD. CDR3: CATSGSHGANEQFF. CDR3 coding DNA: TGTGCCACCAGTGGGTCGCATGGGGCCAATGAGCAGTTCTTC.

The sample holds many counts of this clonotype. The chain joins TRBV20-1 to TRBJ1-2, with D perhaps matching TRBD1 (5 bases). The CDR3 loop spans 16 amino acids. The germline gives CDR1 DFQATT, CDR2 SNEGSKA (reference sequence). Trimming took 0 bases from V and 3 from J, leaving 17 bases between them. Here the CDR3 reads CSAREAGTPAYYGYTF. The DNA for the CDR3 is TGCAGTGCTAGAGAAGCAGGGACCCCTGCCTACTATGGCTACACCTTC.

This clonotype was counted many times. The rearrangement uses TRBV4-1 and TRBJ1-6, with D maybe TRBD1 (6 bases). Germline lookup yields CDR1 MGHRA and CDR2 YSYEKL. Between the trimmed V and J ends, which lost 4 bases and 14 bases, there was a span of 18 bases. There are 14 residues in the CDR3. CDR3 protein: CASSPARGVETLHF. DNA of the CDR3: TGCGCCAGCAGCCCCGCAAGGGGGGTAGAGACCCTCCACTTT.

This chain links TRBV7-2 with TRBJ2-2, with D unclear. Germline values: CDR1 SGHTA, CDR2 FQGNSA. The V gene lost 2 bases and the J gene lost 6 bases, with 10 bases spanning the gap. The CDR3 has 14 amino acids. The CDR3 region is CASSLHLGAGELFF. For the CDR3, the DNA is TGTGCCAGCAGCTTACACCTAGGCGCCGGGGAGCTGTTTTTT.

The chain combines TRBV29-1 with TRBJ2-7; no definite D call. This CDR3 is 14 amino acids long. Germline V gene data show CDR1 as SQVTM and CDR2 as ANQGSEA. V dropped 3 bases and J dropped 1 base, with 13 bases sitting between them. CDR3 in amino acids: CSVDKEVGSYEQYF. The CDR3 DNA follows: TGCAGCGTTGACAAAGAGGTGGGATCCTACGAGCAGTACTTC.

This clonotype was detected many times. The chain employs TRBV7-9 and TRBJ1-3; the D is unclear. The CDR3 contains 13 residues. Trimming took 5 bases from V and 0 from J, leaving 5 bases between them. Germline V gene data show CDR1 as SEHNR and CDR2 as FQNEAQ (reference sequence). CDR3 residues: CASSHSSGNTIYF. CDR3 in DNA: TGTGCCAGCAGCCATTCCTCTGGAAACACCATATATTTT.

This clonotype was detected many times. V and J are TRBV5-1 and TRBJ2-5; 10 bases are shared with TRBD2. Per germline, CDR1 SGHRS and CDR2 YFSETQ. The CDR3 is 17 residues long. J was trimmed by 1 base and V by 0 bases; bases with no gene match: 6. The CDR3 DNA reads TGCGCCAGCAGCTTGGGTTGGACTAGCGGACTCCAAGAGACCCAGTACTTC. It encodes CASSLGWTSGLQETQYF.

This clonotype was detected many times. V usage is TRBV19 and J usage is TRBJ2-6, with 7 bases matching TRBD2. V gave up 5 bases and J gave up 0 bases; unmatched junction bases: 7. This CDR3 region has 17 residues. Per the germline V gene, CDR1 is LNHDA and CDR2 is SQIVND (reference sequence). Here the CDR3 DNA reads TGTGCCAGTAGTGTCCTATCGGGGGGCTCTGGGGCCAACGTCCTGACTTTC. As protein: CASSVLSGGSGANVLTF.

This clonotype appeared many times. The rearrangement joins TRBV4-1 to TRBJ2-3; D is uncertain. Germline assignment: CDR1 MGHRA and CDR2 YSYEKL. Trimming shortened V by 0 bases and J by 2 bases, and 3 bases separated the two germline ends. This CDR3 contains 13 residues. CDR3 DNA: TGCGCCAGCAGCCAAGACTTCACAGATACGCAGTATTTT. The encoded protein is CASSQDFTDTQYF.

This clonotype was seen ten or more times. This chain connects TRBV20-1 to TRBJ2-1; D is perhaps TRBD1 or TRBD2 (5 bases each). The CDR3 has 15 amino acids. Germline loops: CDR1 DFQATT, CDR2 SNEGSKA (reference sequence). Trimming took off 1 base at V and 6 bases at J, with 16 bases between the two ends. CDR3 region: CSARARVGTGNEQFF. CDR3 coding DNA: TGCAGTGCTAGAGCTCGGGTCGGGACCGGCAATGAGCAGTTCTTC.

A remark on this clonotype: This may be a read error: a much more frequent sequence differs by one nucleotide. No conserved phenylalanine or tryptophan ends this CDR3, so it is likely a read error. V gene TRBV7-9 combines with J gene TRBJ2-7; D might be TRBD1 (6 bases). CDR3 length equals 13 residues. Trimming took off 5 bases at V and 4 bases at J, with 12 bases between the two ends. Germline CDR1 and CDR2: SEHNR and FQNEAQ (reference sequence). The CDR3 loop reads CASSHGQNYEQYL. CDR3 nucleotides: TGTGCCAGCAGCCACGGACAGAATTACGAGCAGTACCTC.

The table lists this clonotype with many counts. CDR3 nucleotide sequence: TGCAGCCTCTGGACTAGCGGGATCCCCAGAACCTACAATGAGCAGTTCTTC. Translated, it gives CSLWTSGIPRTYNEQFF. The V and J genes are TRBV29-1 and TRBJ2-1; TRBD2 matches at 12 bases. V lost 8 bases, J lost 2 bases, and 13 bases stayed unmatched. Germline loops: CDR1 SQVTM, CDR2 ANQGSEA. The CDR3 totals 17 residues.

This clonotype turned up a few times. The CDR3 DNA reads as TGTGCCAGCAGCTCTTCCGAGGTGCGGAGAACTTTCTTT. Translation gives CASSSSEVRRTFF. This rearrangement joins TRBV7-9 to TRBJ1-1; the D is unclear. Per the germline V gene, CDR1 is SEHNR and CDR2 is FQNEAQ (reference sequence). The V end lost 4 bases, the J end lost 12 bases, and 18 bases lay between the germline ends. The CDR3 is made up of 13 amino acids. The full variable domain, completed using reference TRBV7-9 and TRBJ1-1, is DTGVSQNPRHKITKRGQNVTFRCDPISEHNRLYWYRQTLGQGPEFLTYFQNEAQLEKSRLLSDRFSAERPKGSFSTLEIQRTEQGDSAMYLCASSSSEVRRTFFGQGTRLTVV.

This clonotype was observed many times. The chain couples TRBV7-9 to TRBJ2-6; D not resolved. CDR1 SEHNR and CDR2 FQNEAQ come from the germline V gene (reference sequence). V was trimmed by 10 bases and J by 4 bases, leaving 20 bases between them. The CDR3 totals 16 residues. The CDR3: CANVLGNWSGANVLTF. The CDR3 bases are TGTGCCAACGTATTGGGGAATTGGTCCGGGGCCAACGTCCTGACTTTC.

The chain carries TRBV7-6 and TRBJ2-3; D not certain. Germline values: CDR1 SGHVS, CDR2 FNYEAQ. The CDR3 runs 16 residues. Trimming left V 2 bases short and J 6 bases short, with 18 bases between. The CDR3 DNA reads as TGTGCCAGCAGCTTACAAAAAGTTGCGGTTTTGGATACGCAGTATTTT. Translated: CASSLQKVAVLDTQYF.

This clonotype was seen many times. In nucleotides, the CDR3 is TGTGCCAGCAGCTCGGCGGTAAGACACGAGCAGTACTTC. Protein product: CASSSAVRHEQYF. The rearrangement joins TRBV7-8 to TRBJ2-7; D gene ambiguous. The CDR3 has 13 amino acids. V lost 4 bases, J lost 5 bases, and 12 bases lay in between. The germline V gene has CDR1 SGHVS and CDR2 FQNEAQ.

The chain carries TRBV6-1 and TRBJ1-5; 9 bases fit TRBD1. V trimming: 4 bases; J trimming: 2 bases; junction bases outside the gene matches: 6. The germline V gene encodes CDR1 MNHNS and CDR2 SASEGT. The CDR3 consists of 16 residues. In DNA form, the CDR3 reads TGTGCCAGCAGTGTGACGACAGGGGGGGGCAATCAGCCCCAGCATTTT. Translation: CASSVTTGGGNQPQHF.

This clonotype was recorded many times. V usage is TRBV29-1 and J usage is TRBJ1-1; weak D call: TRBD1 (6 bases). V was shortened by 7 bases and J by 6 bases, with 15 bases between the two germline ends. CDR1 and CDR2 (germline): SQVTM, ANQGSEA. The CDR3 loop spans 12 amino acids. The CDR3 sequence is CSAGIGGAEAFF. As DNA, the CDR3 is TGCAGCGCCGGCATTGGGGGCGCTGAAGCTTTCTTT.

This clonotype was found a few times. The chain employs TRBV5-1 and TRBJ2-3, with D maybe TRBD1 (6 bases). Looked up from germline, CDR1 is SGHRS and CDR2 is YFSETQ. V gave up 1 base and J gave up 2 bases, with 14 bases separating them. CDR3 length equals 16 residues. The CDR3, as DNA: TGCGCCAGCAGCTTGCGCGGCGGACAGTTCACAGATACGCAGTATTTT. This sequence encodes CASSLRGGQFTDTQYF.

This clonotype was seen more than once but under ten times. The chain combines TRBV4-2 with TRBJ1-3; D gene ambiguous. Trimming took off 1 base at V and 3 bases at J, with 7 bases between the two ends. Germline V CDR1 and CDR2: LGHNA, YNFKEQ. This CDR3 is 14 amino acids long. CDR3 nucleotide sequence: TGTGCCAGCAGCCAAGTTTTCGATGGAAACACCATATATTTT. Protein: CASSQVFDGNTIYF.